This T cell receptor beta chain was found in a study of T cell repertoires in cytomegalovirus infection. Study summary: It was the public TCR beta signatures that indicated both CMV infection and matching HLA type.

About this clonotype: Antigen unknown.

In TCRdb, the reads were re-called with MiXCR into one record per CDR3 protein. The table records roughly 500,000 distinct CDR3 sequences, roughly a third of them present only once. The length of the CDR3 is 19 residues. Germline lookup yields CDR1 MNHNS and CDR2 SASEGT. V was cut by 5 bases and J by 7 bases, with 30 bases left in between. Source: cultured PBMCs, taken from culture after CMV antigen stimulation. The source of this sequence is a human donor in good health (CMV status not recorded). Some clones in this sample may be carry-over from other donors' samples. This chain links TRBV6-1 with TRBJ2-1; possible D gene TRBD2, 5 bases. The CDR3 is CASSYRSTSWALTGNEQFF. The CDR3 nucleotides are TGTGCCAGCAGTTATAGATCGACCTCGTGGGCCCTAACGGGGAATGAGCAGTTCTTC.